A single sample gave rise to the 23 T cell receptor beta chains below, sequenced in a study of identical twins. TCRdb independently ran MiXCR on the 5' RACE reads; one entry per CDR3 protein. The table lists around 510,000 distinct CDR3 sequences, around an eighth of them singletons. The sample was also linked to a second study, of yellow fever vaccine responses in identical twins.

Material for sequencing was CD4+ T cells sorted from blood. The receptors come from a woman between 18 and 29 years old in good health.

The chain recombines TRBV19 with TRBJ2-3; D assignment may be TRBD1 or TRBD2 (5 bases each). The germline gives CDR1 LNHDA, CDR2 SQIVND (reference sequence). CDR3 length equals 14 residues. V was shortened by 6 bases and J by 4 bases, with 14 bases between the two germline ends. The CDR3 loop reads CASRTTGGADTQYF. The CDR3 coding sequence is TGTGCCAGTAGGACTACAGGCGGTGCAGATACGCAGTATTTT.

This clonotype was seen many times. This chain joins TRBV29-1 and TRBJ2-3; no clear D gene. The CDR3 sequence is 12 residues long. With 5 bases removed from V and 3 bases from J, the gap between germline ends came to 9 bases. Germline V gene sequence: CDR1 SQVTM, CDR2 ANQGSEA. CDR3 sequence reads: CSVLGRTDTQYF. CDR3 bases: TGCAGCGTTCTCGGGCGGACAGATACGCAGTATTTT.

This clonotype was seen a handful of times. The chain has TRBV7-2 and TRBJ1-2, with 7 positions matching TRBD1. There are 16 residues in the CDR3. J was trimmed by 5 bases and V by 6 bases; bases with no gene match: 15. Germline CDR1 is SGHTA and CDR2 is FQGNSA. CDR3 sequence: CASSAGRTGQGYGYTF. The DNA of the CDR3 is TGTGCCAGCAGTGCTGGTAGGACAGGTCAGGGGTATGGCTACACCTTC.

The J gene is TRBJ2-5, the V gene TRBV6-1; TRBD1 agrees at 7 bases. The germline CDR1 and CDR2 sequences are MNHNS and SASEGT. The CDR3 runs to 14 residues. The V and J ends lost 5 bases and 4 bases, in that order; junction bases with no gene match: 7. DNA of the CDR3: TGTGCCAGCAGTACAGGGGTATCGGGAGAGACCCAGTACTTC. Encoded protein: CASSTGVSGETQYF.

The chain uses TRBV20-1 and TRBJ2-5; 7 bases agree with TRBD1. Germline V lookup: CDR1 DFQATT, CDR2 SNEGSKA (reference sequence). This CDR3 is built from 15 residues. Trimming at V came to 2 bases and at J to 4 bases, leaving 10 bases not matched to a gene. The CDR3 nucleotides are TGCAGTGCTAGATCGGGACAGCTCGCAGGAGAGACCCAGTACTTC. The encoded protein is CSARSGQLAGETQYF.

CDR3 nucleotides: TGTGCCAGCAGCCTCGGGACTAGCGGGAGTTACGAGCAGTTCTTC. The encoded protein is CASSLGTSGSYEQFF. The chain employs TRBV3-1 and TRBJ2-1; 14 bases agree with TRBD2. Germline assignment: CDR1 LGHDT and CDR2 YNNKEL (reference sequence). The CDR3 loop spans 15 amino acids. With V trimmed by 4 bases and J by 10 bases, 6 bases remained unmatched.

This clonotype was recorded many times. This chain connects TRBV24-1 to TRBJ2-3; D is perhaps TRBD2 (6 bases). CDR1 is KGHDR and CDR2 is SFDVKD in the germline V gene. V was shortened by 4 bases and J by 5 bases, with 12 bases between the two germline ends. The CDR3 covers 14 residues. CDR3 protein: CATSELGREDTQYF. The CDR3, as DNA: TGTGCCACCAGTGAATTAGGGCGGGAAGATACGCAGTATTTT.

This chain connects TRBV7-6 to TRBJ1-5; D gene ambiguous. The CDR3 spans 14 residues. V lost 4 bases, J lost 2 bases, and 9 bases lay in between. Germline V gene sequence: CDR1 SGHVS, CDR2 FNYEAQ. The CDR3 nucleotides are TGTGCCAGCAGCTCCGAGACGGGCAATCAGCCCCAGCATTTT. Translating it yields CASSSETGNQPQHF. The whole variable domain, filled in from reference TRBV7-6 and TRBJ1-5, reads GAGVSQSPRYKVTKRGQDVALRCDPISGHVSLYWYRQALGQGPEFLTYFNYEAQQDKSGLPNDRFSAERPEGSISTLTIQRTEQRDSAMYRCASSSETGNQPQHFGDGTRLSIL.

This clonotype was counted between two and nine times. The rearrangement links TRBV12-3 or TRBV12-4 to TRBJ1-2; tentative D call: TRBD1 (5 bases). V was cut by 4 bases and J by 1 base, with 19 bases left in between. The CDR3 consists of 17 residues. CDR3 amino acids: CASSYLIGAGNNYGYTF. For the CDR3, the DNA is TGTGCCAGCAGTTACCTAATCGGGGCAGGAAATAACTATGGCTACACCTTC.

There are many counts of this clonotype. The genes are TRBV20-1 and TRBJ1-5; 7 bases match TRBD1. Per germline, CDR1 DFQATT and CDR2 SNEGSKA (reference sequence). This CDR3 is 13 amino acids long. V dropped 5 bases and J dropped 6; count of bases not matched to a gene: 7. Here the CDR3 DNA reads TGCAGTGCTCCTAGACAGGGCGGTCAGCCCCAGCATTTT. Its translation: CSAPRQGGQPQHF.

This chain links TRBV28 with TRBJ2-2; tentative D call: TRBD1 (7 bases). Germline CDR1 reads MDHEN; CDR2 reads SYDVKM. V lost 11 bases and J lost 1, with 11 bases in between. The CDR3 length is 13 residues. CDR3 coding DNA: TGTGCCGGCGGGGACAGGAACACCGGGGAGCTGTTTTTT. It codes for CAGGDRNTGELFF. The whole variable domain, filled in from reference TRBV28 and TRBJ2-2, reads DVKVTQSSRYLVKRTGEKVFLECVQDMDHENMFWYRQDPGLGLRLIYFSYDVKMKEKGDIPEGYSVSREKKERFSLILESASTNQTSMYLCAGGDRNTGELFFGEGSRLTVL.

This clonotype was seen ten or more times. The genes are TRBV20-1 and TRBJ1-1; D not resolved. V was pared by 6 bases and J by 0 bases, with 14 bases between. The germline gives CDR1 DFQATT, CDR2 SNEGSKA (reference sequence). The CDR3 consists of 14 residues. In nucleotides, the CDR3 is TGCAGTGCGCCACGGAGCGGAATGAACACTGAAGCTTTCTTT. It encodes CSAPRSGMNTEAFF.

This clonotype was recorded a few times. The rearrangement uses TRBV7-9 and TRBJ1-4; the D is unclear. Trimming took 1 base from V and 5 from J, leaving 5 bases between them. Germline lookup yields CDR1 SEHNR and CDR2 FQNEAQ (reference sequence). This CDR3 contains 13 residues. The CDR3 is CASSLDGNEKLFF. CDR3 DNA sequence: TGTGCCAGCAGCTTAGACGGGAATGAAAAACTGTTTTTT.

This clonotype was picked up a small number of times. The chain employs TRBV7-2 and TRBJ1-6, with 7 bases identical to TRBD1. The CDR3 extends over 15 amino acids. With 3 bases clipped from V and 6 bases from J, the junction kept 5 bases outside the gene matches. The germline V gene has CDR1 SGHTA and CDR2 FQGNSA. CDR3 in amino acids: CASSLTGQGNSPLHF. In nucleotides, the CDR3 is TGTGCCAGCAGCTTGACAGGGCAGGGTAATTCACCCCTCCACTTT.

This clonotype turned up a few times. The chain is built from TRBV6-5 and TRBJ2-5, with TRBD2 identical over 11 bases. This CDR3 has 16 residues. V lost 6 bases to trimming and J lost 4 bases; unmatched junction nucleotides: 10. Germline-derived CDR1 and CDR2 are MNHEY and SVGAGI. CDR3 amino acids: CASSLTLAGGGETQYF. CDR3 coding DNA: TGTGCCAGCAGCTTAACCCTAGCGGGAGGAGGAGAGACCCAGTACTTC.

There are a few counts of this clonotype. This rearrangement joins TRBV6-4 to TRBJ2-3; 8 bases match TRBD1. The CDR3 is made up of 14 amino acids. The germline CDR1 and CDR2 sequences are MRHNA and SNTAGT. With 6 bases clipped from V and 4 bases from J, the junction kept 6 bases outside the gene matches. The DNA of the CDR3 is TGTGCCAGCAGCGCCCAGGGGGCCTCAGATACGCAGTATTTT. This translates into CASSAQGASDTQYF.

This clonotype has a handful of counts. The chain uses TRBV5-1 and TRBJ2-7; D may be TRBD2 (5 bases). The CDR3 consists of 13 residues. V was shortened by 4 bases and J by 7 bases, with 15 bases between the two germline ends. CDR1 is SGHRS, CDR2 YFSETQ, per germline. The CDR3 nucleotides are TGCGCCAGCAGCGTGGAGGCGGTTGGGGAGCAGTACTTC. Translating it yields CASSVEAVGEQYF. The full variable domain, completed using reference TRBV5-1 and TRBJ2-7, is KAGVTQTPRYLIKTRGQQVTLSCSPISGHRSVSWYQQTPGQGLQFLFEYFSETQRNKGNFPGRFSGRQFSNSRSEMNVSTLELGDSALYLCASSVEAVGEQYFGPGTRLTVT.

This chain connects TRBV4-3 to TRBJ2-2; D may be TRBD2 (6 bases). Per the germline V gene, CDR1 is LGHNA and CDR2 is YSLEER. The V end lost 1 base, the J end lost 4 bases, and 13 bases lay between the germline ends. The CDR3 extends over 16 amino acids. The CDR3 sequence is CASSQGRGMITGELFF. Here the CDR3 DNA reads TGCGCCAGCAGCCAAGGGAGGGGCATGATCACCGGGGAGCTGTTTTTT.

This clonotype was found a few times. The chain links TRBV7-2 to TRBJ1-5; 7 positions match TRBD1. The V segment lost 5 bases and the J segment 0 bases; nucleotides outside the gene matches: 10. Germline V gene data show CDR1 as SGHTA and CDR2 as FQGNSA. The CDR3 length is 17 residues. CDR3 loop: CASSRGGTDYSNQPQHF. The CDR3 DNA sequence: TGTGCCAGCAGCCGGGGCGGGACAGATTATAGCAATCAGCCCCAGCATTTT.

This clonotype came up a few times. The CDR3 sequence is CASSYTGTDSGNTIYF. DNA of the CDR3: TGTGCCAGCAGTTACACCGGGACAGACTCTGGAAACACCATATATTTT. The gene calls are TRBV6-5 and TRBJ1-3; 7 bases align to TRBD1. V shed 2 bases, J shed 0 bases, and the junction held 4 bases outside the gene matches. The CDR3 runs to 16 residues. Germline V gene data show CDR1 as MNHEY and CDR2 as SVGAGI.

The chain combines TRBV7-9 with TRBJ2-6; 9 bases are shared with TRBD1. Losses at the gene ends were 4 bases for V and 4 bases for J; bases not matched to a gene: 5. The CDR3 contains 16 residues. Looked up from germline, CDR1 is SEHNR and CDR2 is FQNEAQ (reference sequence). CDR3 DNA sequence: TGTGCCAGCAGCTCCTACAGGGGGCCAGGGGCCAACGTCCTGACTTTC. Its translation is CASSSYRGPGANVLTF.

This clonotype showed up many times. The chain uses TRBV15 and TRBJ2-3; 9 bases match TRBD1. The junction had 7 bases not matched to a gene; V was cut back by 4 bases and J by 5 bases. CDR3 length: 15 residues. Germline-derived CDR1 and CDR2 are LNHNV and YYDKDF (reference sequence). CDR3 protein: CATSKSNRGQDTQYF. The CDR3 bases are TGTGCCACCAGCAAGAGTAACAGGGGGCAAGATACGCAGTATTTT.

This clonotype appeared a few times. The chain has TRBV30 and TRBJ1-4; D remains ambiguous. Germline V gene data show CDR1 as GTSNPN and CDR2 as SVGIG (reference sequence). CDR3 length: 13 residues. The V and J ends lost 7 bases and 7 bases respectively, with 16 bases between them. CDR3 sequence reads: CAFDRARGEKLFF. In nucleotides, the CDR3 is TGTGCCTTTGATCGGGCTCGGGGTGAAAAACTGTTTTTT. The entire variable domain, with the rest obtained from reference TRBV30 and TRBJ1-4, is as follows: SQTIHQWPATLVQPVGSPLSLECTVEGTSNPNLYWYRQAAGRGLQLLFYSVGIGQISSEVPQNLSASRPQDRQFILSSKKLLLSDSGFYLCAFDRARGEKLFFGSGTQLSVL.